The T cell receptor (beta chain) under discussion was sequenced for a study of T cell repertoires in cytomegalovirus infection. The CDR3 has 16 amino acids. The trim removed 2 bases at V and 4 bases at J, leaving 3 bases unmatched. A remark on this clonotype: Its antigen is undetermined.

TCRdb re-called the reads through MiXCR, storing one row per CDR3 protein. The sample lists 680,000 or so distinct CDR3 sequences; approximately 33% were seen once. The clonotype originates from a human donor in good health (CMV status not recorded). Some clones in this sample may be carry-over from other donors' samples. This chain joins TRBV12-3 or TRBV12-4 and TRBJ2-2; 11 nucleotides line up with TRBD2. The input for sequencing was cultured PBMCs, taken from culture after CMV antigen stimulation. The CDR3, as DNA: TGTGCCAGCAGTTTACGACTAGCGGGATCCACCGGGGAGCTGTTTTTT. It translates to CASSLRLAGSTGELFF.